Shown below are 13 T cell receptor beta chains from a single sample sequenced in a study of T cell clones after liver transplantation. Some clones are missing from TCRdb's copy, which holds only in-frame ones; the method was immunoSEQ multiplex PCR. The table has over 50,000 clones, approximately 84% seen once. The material sequenced was CD4+ T cells from blood, taken before liver transplant. These receptors were taken from a human donor who received a liver transplant.

V is TRBV9 and J is TRBJ2-3; 7 nucleotides line up with TRBD1. Germline V gene data show CDR1 as SGDLS and CDR2 as YYNGEE. The CDR3 runs to 16 residues. The ends lost 0 bases at V and 2 bases at J; junction bases unmatched: 6. In DNA, the CDR3 is TGTGCCAGCAGCGTAGAGGGGGCCTCACCCACAGATACGCAGTATTTT. Protein product: CASSVEGASPTDTQYF.

This clone was observed a handful of times. The J gene is TRBJ1-4, the V gene TRBV4-1; tentative D call: TRBD1 (5 bases). Trimming pared 3 bases from V and 1 base from J, leaving 12 bases between. CDR3 length: 16 residues. Per the germline V gene, CDR1 is MGHRA and CDR2 is YSYEKL. The CDR3 region is CASSQDQGGTNEKLFF. Written as DNA, the CDR3 is TGCGCCAGCAGCCAGGACCAGGGTGGAACTAATGAAAAACTGTTTTTT.

This clone turned up a few times. The rearrangement joins TRBV6-1 to TRBJ1-6, with 7 bases lining up with TRBD1. The CDR3 is 15 amino acids. V lost 3 bases, J lost 10 bases, and 9 bases stayed unmatched. Per the germline V gene, CDR1 is MNHNS and CDR2 is SASEGT. The CDR3 region is CASSEMTGNVSPLHF. The CDR3 coding sequence is TGTGCCAGCAGTGAGATGACAGGGAATGTGTCACCCCTCCACTTT.

The J gene is TRBJ1-2, the V gene TRBV5-1; no reliable D call. The germline CDR1 and CDR2 sequences are SGHRS and YFSETQ. V gave up 0 bases and J gave up 5 bases, with 5 bases separating them. This CDR3 has 12 amino acids. CDR3: CASSLGKYGYTF. CDR3 in DNA: TGCGCCAGCAGCTTGGGAAAGTATGGCTACACCTTC. The whole variable domain, remainder taken from reference TRBV5-1 and TRBJ1-2, is KAGVTQTPRYLIKTRGQQVTLSCSPISGHRSVSWYQQTPGQGLQFLFEYFSETQRNKGNFPGRFSGRQFSNSRSEMNVSTLELGDSALYLCASSLGKYGYTFGSGTRLTVV.

The chain joins TRBV28 to TRBJ2-3; a possible D gene is TRBD2 (5 bases). Per the germline V gene, CDR1 is MDHEN and CDR2 is SYDVKM. The CDR3 sequence is 17 residues long. Between the trimmed V and J ends, which lost 4 bases and 6 bases, there was a span of 23 bases. The CDR3 nucleotides read TGTGCCAGCAGTTCCCAACTAATGGAGGCCGTACATGATACGCAGTATTTT. Translation gives CASSSQLMEAVHDTQYF. Together with reference TRBV28 and TRBJ2-3, the CDR3 gives the full variable domain: DVKVTQSSRYLVKRTGEKVFLECVQDMDHENMFWYRQDPGLGLRLIYFSYDVKMKEKGDIPEGYSVSREKKERFSLILESASTNQTSMYLCASSSQLMEAVHDTQYFGPGTRLTVL.

This chain joins TRBV19 and TRBJ1-1; D remains unclear. The CDR3 consists of 13 residues. Germline CDR1 is LNHDA and CDR2 is SQIVND (reference sequence). The V and J ends lost 6 bases and 6 bases respectively, with 14 bases between them. The chain's CDR3 is CASSISERAEAFF. CDR3 DNA sequence: TGTGCCAGTAGCATCAGTGAGAGGGCTGAAGCTTTCTTT.

V is TRBV7-9 and J is TRBJ1-2; 7 bases align to TRBD1. The CDR3 is 15 residues long. V shed 5 bases and J 1 base; nucleotides not matched to a gene: 7. Germline V gene data show CDR1 as SEHNR and CDR2 as FQNEAQ (reference sequence). The CDR3 DNA reads TGTGCCAGCAGCCAGGGACAGAACCTTAACTATGGCTACACCTTC. Amino acids: CASSQGQNLNYGYTF.

This chain connects TRBV5-1 to TRBJ2-1, with 11 positions matching TRBD2. The CDR3 length is 17 residues. V was clipped by 2 bases and J by 6 bases; unmatched bases: 10. Germline CDR1 and CDR2: SGHRS and YFSETQ. The CDR3 loop is CASSLEPTSGAPNEQFF. CDR3 bases: TGCGCCAGCAGCTTAGAGCCGACTAGCGGGGCCCCCAATGAGCAGTTCTTC.

The rearrangement links TRBV6-5 to TRBJ2-7, with 7 positions matching TRBD2. Germline V lookup: CDR1 MNHEY, CDR2 SVGAGI. This CDR3 is built from 13 residues. With 2 bases clipped from V and 3 bases from J, the junction kept 1 base outside the gene matches. The CDR3 reads CASSYGRDYEQYF. CDR3 sequence (DNA): TGTGCCAGCAGTTACGGGAGGGACTACGAGCAGTACTTC.

The gene calls are TRBV18 and TRBJ1-2; D ambiguous. The CDR3 is made up of 13 amino acids. V shed 0 bases and J shed 8 bases, with 10 bases lying between them. Germline V CDR1 and CDR2: KGHSH, LQKENI. The CDR3 sequence: CASSPPSAGGYTF. Here the CDR3 DNA reads TGTGCCAGCTCACCACCTTCAGCTGGAGGCTACACCTTC.

J is TRBJ2-1 and V is TRBV4-1; unclear D gene. Trimming removed 4 bases from V and 0 bases from J, with 19 bases in between. There are 18 residues in the CDR3. CDR1 is MGHRA, CDR2 YSYEKL, per germline. The CDR3 sequence: CASSPPLGIRSSYNEQFF. The CDR3 coding sequence is TGCGCCAGCAGCCCCCCGCTGGGGATTCGAAGCTCCTACAATGAGCAGTTCTTC.

The chain joins TRBV7-9 to TRBJ2-6; 10 bases align to TRBD1. There are 17 residues in the CDR3. Germline V gives CDR1 SEHNR, CDR2 FQNEAQ (reference sequence). The ends lost 1 base at V and 0 bases at J; junction bases unmatched: 0. For the CDR3, the DNA is TGTGCCAGCAGCTTAGGACAGGGGGCCTCTGGGGCCAACGTCCTGACTTTC. This codes for CASSLGQGASGANVLTF.

This chain connects TRBV2 to TRBJ2-4; 10 nucleotides align to TRBD1. Germline trimming cut 6 bases from V and 6 bases from J; bases unmatched to any gene: 14. The CDR3 is made up of 17 amino acids. Germline V CDR1 and CDR2: SNHLY, FYNNEI. The CDR3 spells CASSRTGTGEGRNIQYF. CDR3 nucleotides: TGTGCCAGCAGCAGAACGGGGACAGGGGAGGGCCGAAACATTCAGTACTTC.